This T cell receptor (beta chain) was sequenced during a study of shared clonotypes between healthy human individuals. The naive CD8 fraction comprised CD45RO-negative cells positively selected for CCR7 and excluded terminally differentiated effector memory CD45RA+ cells. This clone was found once. V was clipped by 5 bases and J by 2 bases, with 13 bases between them. The CDR3 sequence is 14 residues long. The V gene's germline CDR1 is SEHNR and CDR2 FQNEAQ (reference sequence). Clones were sequenced by immunoSEQ multiplex PCR, and TCRdb holds only the in-frame ones, with some missing. The top ten hold more than 1.5% of the sample, which has a few million clones, around 93% seen once.

The specimen sequenced was naive CD8+ T cells from PBMCs. The J gene is TRBJ2-7, the V gene TRBV7-9; the D is unclear. This TCR was sampled from a young man in good health. Some clones in this sample may be carry-over from other donors' samples. The CDR3 nucleotides read TGTGCCAGCAGCCCACGACAAGTTCCCTACGAGCAGTACTTC. As protein: CASSPRQVPYEQYF.